The T cell receptor (beta chain) under discussion was sequenced for a study of blood T cell repertoires in COVID-19 (TCRdb year 2020). Concerning the study at large: Samples from collaborators originated in the United States, Italy and Spain and spanned both the acute and convalescent phases of COVID-19. The prospective study material was composed of cDNA or gDNA derived from T cells, B-cell-depleted T cells, or PBMCs. Deeply sampled blood TCRbeta repertoires from subjects exposed to, actively infected with, or recovered from COVID-19 were included in the dataset. The repertoires were released in a freely available public database intended as a resource for research on the immune response to SARS-CoV-2. The samples were drawn from the first 160 participants of the ongoing ImmuneRACE study and from over 950 subjects provided by 6 global collaborators. The sample metadata nearly always contained a de-identified subject ID, COVID-19 status, age in years and sex. Where HLA class I and class II types were available, the types were taken from metadata supplied by the sample provider, not from assay-based typing. The research as a whole found: The quantity of clinical and demographic metadata differed by source and by participant and was supplied without curation.

Per the germline V gene (reference sequence), SGHKS is the CDR1 and YYEKEE is the CDR2. The CDR3, from cysteine to phenylalanine, totals 16 residues. Just the 48-base CDR3 DNA is kept, in frame starting at base 1. The junction shows trimming of 3 bases on V and 1 base on J, and the gene matches do not reach 9 bases of it. As to this clone: Its recognized antigen is unknown. Base qualities were left out, and no much larger clone turns up one base away.

The immunoSEQ Assay, a bias-controlled multiplex PCR, was used to amplify TCRbeta CDR3 regions from genomic DNA. In the authors' own workflow: The number of nucleated cells in each sample was estimated from the amplification of reference gene primers within the assay. To quantify the absolute abundance of each unique TCRbeta CDR3 rearrangement, sequence reads were collapsed and filtered. For each sample, productive Simpson clonality was calculated by taking the square root of Simpson's diversity index across productive rearrangements. The table was pulled from immuneACCESS by TCRdb, which kept in-frame rearrangements only. Such tables lose some clones; where checked, under half of the loss comes from unresolved V genes, and the rest has no known cause. The V and J calls and clone size were taken over from that table, and D and trimming were inferred from the DNA. In this sample the table shows about 360,000 clones, 70% to 90% of which occur a single time. The ten largest account for just over 7% of the sample.

One collaborating source in Seattle enrolled patients during active infection and followed them longitudinally through the course of disease. Whole blood was collected in K2EDTA tubes by collaborating institutions according to the institutions' own protocols. For TCRbeta analysis, collaborators shipped samples as frozen whole blood, isolated PBMCs, or DNA extracted from either of those sample types. The V and J genes are TRBV5-5 and TRBJ1-1; TRBD1 aligns with 7 central bases. The receptor was derived from a woman in her sixties with COVID-19, enrolled during active disease. The sequenced material came from peripheral blood. The CDR3 loop reads CASSSRAGGRNTEAFF. The DNA sequence reads TGTGCCAGCAGCTCGAGGGCAGGGGGGAGGAACACTGAAGCTTTCTTT.